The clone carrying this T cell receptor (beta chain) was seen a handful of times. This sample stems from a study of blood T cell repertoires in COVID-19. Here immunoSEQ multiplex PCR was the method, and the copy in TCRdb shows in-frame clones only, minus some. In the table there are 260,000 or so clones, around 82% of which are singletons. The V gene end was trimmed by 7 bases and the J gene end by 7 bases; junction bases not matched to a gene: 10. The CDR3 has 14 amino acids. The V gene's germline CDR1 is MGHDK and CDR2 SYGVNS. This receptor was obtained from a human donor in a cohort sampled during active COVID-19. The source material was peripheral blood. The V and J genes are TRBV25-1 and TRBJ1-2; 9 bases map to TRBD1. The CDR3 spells CASIGPTGGSGYTF. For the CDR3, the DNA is TGTGCCAGCATTGGCCCCACAGGGGGCTCTGGCTACACCTTC.